Following are 16 T cell receptor beta chains from one sample sequenced in a study of cytomegalovirus exposure and HLA in healthy donors. This table comes from immunoSEQ multiplex PCR, and its TCRdb copy is limited to in-frame clones, with some not included. There are some 220,000 clones in the sample; about 93% occur only once, and more than 0.85% lies in the top ten. The sequenced material came from PBMCs. All receptors derive from a woman between 18 and 29 years old in good health and CMV-seronegative.

This chain links TRBV4-1 with TRBJ2-1; 7 positions agree with TRBD2. Germline V CDR1 and CDR2: MGHRA, YSYEKL. CDR3 length: 16 residues. With V trimmed by 2 bases and J by 9 bases, 13 bases remained unmatched. CDR3 nucleotide sequence: TGCGCCAGCAGCCAACAACCGGGACTACCTTTTCCTGAGCAGTTCTTC. Translating it yields CASSQQPGLPFPEQFF.

This sequence joins TRBV4-1 and TRBJ1-2; 7 bases line up with TRBD1. Germline CDR1 is MGHRA and CDR2 is YSYEKL. The J segment lost 4 bases and the V segment lost 3 bases, leaving 8 bases of the junction unmatched. This CDR3 is 15 amino acids long. CDR3 DNA: TGCGCCAGCAGCCACCCTCCGGACAGGAGCTATGGCTACACCTTC. Encoded protein: CASSHPPDRSYGYTF.

This sequence joins TRBV7-8 and TRBJ2-7; possibly TRBD1 for D (6 bases). This CDR3 spans 16 amino acids. Germline lookup yields CDR1 SGHVS and CDR2 FQNEAQ. V lost 1 base and J lost 1, with 14 bases in between. The CDR3 region is CASSLVARQESYEQYF. CDR3 nucleotides: TGTGCCAGCAGCTTAGTCGCCCGACAGGAGTCCTACGAGCAGTACTTC.

The genes are TRBV30 and TRBJ2-2; TRBD2 aligns across 14 bases. CDR3 length equals 16 residues. The V gene end was trimmed by 5 bases and the J gene end by 7 bases; junction bases not matched to a gene: 9. From germline, CDR1 is GTSNPN and CDR2 SVGIG (reference sequence). CDR3: CAWGRGLAGVNGELFF. The CDR3 DNA follows: TGTGCCTGGGGGAGGGGACTAGCGGGAGTAAACGGGGAGCTGTTTTTT.

The chain is built from TRBV11-2 and TRBJ2-5, with unresolved D. CDR1 SGHAT and CDR2 FQNNGV come from the germline V gene. Trimming pared 4 bases from V and 6 bases from J, leaving 3 bases between. This CDR3 is built from 10 residues. The CDR3 sequence is CASSSKTQYF. As DNA, the CDR3 is TGTGCCAGCAGCTCCAAGACCCAGTACTTC.

The genes are TRBV27 and TRBJ1-3; D is ambiguous. V shed 6 bases and J shed 3 bases, with 15 bases lying between them. Germline V CDR1 and CDR2: MNHEY, SMNVEV (reference sequence). The CDR3 loop spans 15 amino acids. Here the CDR3 reads CASSSAGGIGNTIYF. The CDR3 DNA follows: TGTGCCAGCAGCTCAGCAGGAGGGATTGGAAACACCATATATTTT.

CDR3 sequence reads: CASSFPDSSPAPEAFF. The CDR3 DNA reads as TGCGCCAGCAGCTTCCCCGACAGTTCCCCCGCCCCTGAAGCTTTCTTT. This chain connects TRBV5-1 to TRBJ1-1; weak D call: TRBD1 (5 bases). V was trimmed by 2 bases and J by 6 bases, leaving 20 bases between them. Looked up from germline, CDR1 is SGHRS and CDR2 is YFSETQ. CDR3 length: 16 residues.

This rearrangement joins TRBV5-1 to TRBJ1-4; D remains unclear. V was clipped by 0 bases and J by 0 bases, with 9 bases between them. There are 16 residues in the CDR3. The germline V gene has CDR1 SGHRS and CDR2 YFSETQ. CDR3 bases: TGCGCCAGCAGCTTGGACAGCACAGCAACTAATGAAAAACTGTTTTTT. Translation gives CASSLDSTATNEKLFF.

V and J are TRBV4-1 and TRBJ1-5, with D tentatively TRBD1 (6 bases). The CDR3 has 16 amino acids. From germline, CDR1 is MGHRA and CDR2 YSYEKL. V shed 0 bases and J shed 4 bases, with 13 bases lying between them. CDR3 DNA: TGCGCCAGCAGCCAAGACCGGGACACCCTTAATCAGCCCCAGCATTTT. Amino acids: CASSQDRDTLNQPQHF.

The chain carries TRBV11-2 and TRBJ2-1; 12 bases are a match to TRBD2. This CDR3 spans 16 amino acids. The J segment lost 7 bases and the V segment lost 1 base, leaving 5 bases of the junction unmatched. Per germline, CDR1 SGHAT and CDR2 FQNNGV. The chain's CDR3 is CASSLAGLAGLNEQFF. CDR3 nucleotides: TGTGCCAGCAGCTTAGCGGGACTAGCGGGTCTAAATGAGCAGTTCTTC.

The chain uses TRBV9 and TRBJ2-3, with 7 nucleotides matching TRBD2. The CDR3 has 16 amino acids. Trimming at V came to 0 bases and at J to 0 bases, leaving 4 bases not matched to a gene. Germline CDR1 SGDLS, CDR2 YYNGEE. CDR3: CASSVEGGRSTDTQYF. CDR3 sequence (DNA): TGTGCCAGCAGCGTAGAGGGCGGGAGAAGCACAGATACGCAGTATTTT. Based on the CDR3 plus reference TRBV9 and TRBJ2-3, the full variable domain is DSGVTQTPKHLITATGQRVTLRCSPRSGDLSVYWYQQSLDQGLQFLIQYYNGEERAKGNILERFSAQQFPDLHSELNLSSLELGDSALYFCASSVEGGRSTDTQYFGPGTRLTVL.

The chain is built from TRBV19 and TRBJ2-1; D is undetermined. CDR3 length: 16 amino acids. Germline V gene sequence: CDR1 LNHDA, CDR2 SQIVND (reference sequence). Trimming cost V 1 base and J 0 bases, with 10 bases left between them. The chain's CDR3 is CASSIVPESSYNEQFF. CDR3 sequence (DNA): TGTGCCAGTAGTATAGTTCCGGAGAGCTCCTACAATGAGCAGTTCTTC.

This rearrangement joins TRBV5-6 to TRBJ2-7; 8 bases match TRBD1. Germline V CDR1 and CDR2: SGHDT, YYEEEE. The V gene end was trimmed by 4 bases and the J gene end by 3 bases; junction bases not matched to a gene: 15. This CDR3 comprises 17 residues. The CDR3 loop is CASSIPGEWGQDYEQYF. CDR3 nucleotides: TGTGCCAGCAGCATACCGGGGGAATGGGGACAGGACTACGAGCAGTACTTC.

V is TRBV7-8 and J is TRBJ2-3; 9 bases align to TRBD1. CDR1 and CDR2 (germline): SGHVS, FQNEAQ. The CDR3 is made up of 18 amino acids. The V segment lost 0 bases and the J segment 0 bases; nucleotides outside the gene matches: 7. The CDR3: CASSLASGTGRSTDTQYF. For the CDR3, the DNA is TGTGCCAGCAGCTTAGCGTCGGGGACAGGGCGCAGCACAGATACGCAGTATTTT.

The genes are TRBV6-1 and TRBJ1-1, with no clear D. V lost 6 bases and J 1 base, leaving 15 bases between the germline ends. CDR3 size: 15 residues. Germline V gives CDR1 MNHNS, CDR2 SASEGT. The CDR3 DNA is TGTGCCAGCAGAGAGGTCGGAATACAGAACACTGAAGCTTTCTTT. This codes for CASREVGIQNTEAFF.

This chain links TRBV19 with TRBJ2-1, with 9 nucleotides matching TRBD2. Germline loops: CDR1 LNHDA, CDR2 SQIVND (reference sequence). The CDR3 length is 15 residues. Trimming at V came to 5 bases and at J to 3 bases, leaving 5 bases not matched to a gene. The chain's CDR3 is CASSLGTSFYNEQFF. DNA of the CDR3: TGTGCCAGTAGTCTTGGGACTAGCTTCTACAATGAGCAGTTCTTC.